This entry lists 27 T cell receptor beta chains sequenced from one sample in a study of T cell responses to AZD1222 COVID-19 vaccine. Assay used: immunoSEQ multiplex PCR; TCRdb lists only in-frame clones, some missing. The sample lists about 78,000 clones; 87% were seen once. The starting material was peripheral blood, obtained on day 0 of AZD1222 vaccination. Every receptor here comes from an adult in good health.

V usage is TRBV6-6 and J usage is TRBJ2-6; possible D gene TRBD2, 6 bases. This CDR3 has 17 residues. Germline V gives CDR1 MNHNY, CDR2 SVGAGI (reference sequence). V dropped 5 bases and J dropped 3 bases, with 17 bases sitting between them. The CDR3 coding sequence is TGTGCCAGCAGTCCCCTTGGGGGGTTTGGTGGGGCCAACGTCCTGACTTTC. It yields the protein CASSPLGGFGGANVLTF.

V and J are TRBV10-2 and TRBJ1-5; D uncertain. The CDR3 contains 14 residues. Per the germline V gene, CDR1 is WSHSY and CDR2 is SAAADI. The ends were cut back, 3 bases at V and 0 bases at J, with 6 bases in the middle. CDR3 sequence: CASSENGSNQPQHF. The CDR3 region has the DNA TGCGCCAGCAGTGAAAATGGTAGCAATCAGCCCCAGCATTTT.

This clone appeared a single time. This chain uses TRBV14 with TRBJ2-1; TRBD2 might be the D (6 bases). Trimming removed 2 bases at V and 6 bases at J, with 26 bases between. The length of the CDR3 is 19 residues. Germline CDR1 is SGHDN and CDR2 is FVKESK. Here the CDR3 reads CASSQNPPLAGRFPNEQFF. The CDR3 DNA sequence: TGTGCCAGCAGCCAAAACCCCCCCTTGGCGGGGAGATTCCCCAATGAGCAGTTCTTC.

The V and J genes are TRBV5-1 and TRBJ1-4; 7 positions agree with TRBD1. V lost 5 bases to trimming and J lost 5 bases; unmatched junction nucleotides: 6. Per the germline V gene, CDR1 is SGHRS and CDR2 is YFSETQ. CDR3 size: 14 residues. The CDR3 loop reads CASRPGTANEKLFF. The CDR3 nucleotides are TGCGCCAGCAGACCTGGGACAGCGAATGAAAAACTGTTTTTT.

This rearrangement joins TRBV29-1 to TRBJ1-4; 7 bases are a match to TRBD1. Germline V lookup: CDR1 SQVTM, CDR2 ANQGSEA. The CDR3 spans 13 residues. V was clipped by 6 bases and J by 8 bases; unmatched bases: 9. The CDR3 reads CSVRQGGGEKLFF. For the CDR3, the DNA is TGCAGCGTCCGACAGGGTGGAGGAGAAAAACTGTTTTTT.

This clone was picked up one time. The rearrangement joins TRBV10-3 to TRBJ2-1; 9 bases are a match to TRBD2. CDR1 is ENHRY, CDR2 SYGVKD, per germline. This CDR3 is built from 15 residues. V was pared by 2 bases and J by 4 bases, with 3 bases of the junction left unmatched. The DNA of the CDR3 is TGTGCCATCAGTGAGACTAGCGGGCGATACAATGAGCAGTTCTTC. Its translation: CAISETSGRYNEQFF.

The chain has TRBV7-2 and TRBJ1-2, with D tentatively TRBD1 (5 bases). The length of the CDR3 is 14 residues. The germline V gene has CDR1 SGHTA and CDR2 FQGNSA. Trimming left V 5 bases short and J 8 bases short, with 18 bases between. CDR3 protein: CASSPGTRAWGYTF. In DNA, the CDR3 is TGTGCCAGCAGCCCCGGGACGAGGGCCTGGGGCTACACCTTC.

The rearrangement uses TRBV7-8 and TRBJ2-2; no clear D. V lost 4 bases to trimming and J lost 5 bases, with 11 bases between them. This CDR3 contains 14 residues. CDR1 is SGHVS and CDR2 is FQNEAQ in the germline V gene. CDR3 DNA: TGTGCCAGCAGCTACGTACAGCAGACCGGGGAGCTGTTTTTT. Translated, it gives CASSYVQQTGELFF.

The V call is TRBV11-3, the J call TRBJ2-2, with TRBD1 identical over 7 bases. The CDR3 has 15 residues. Trimming removed 5 bases from V and 4 bases from J; junction bases left unmatched: 7. Germline values: CDR1 SGHNT, CDR2 YENEEA. The CDR3 bases are TGTGCCAGCAGCCAAATGACAGGGTCCACCGGGGAGCTGTTTTTT. The encoded protein is CASSQMTGSTGELFF.

This chain joins TRBV29-1 and TRBJ2-1; 9 bases align to TRBD2. Germline V CDR1 and CDR2: SQVTM, ANQGSEA. This CDR3 spans 17 amino acids. Trimming took 6 bases from V and 0 from J; bases not matched to a gene: 12. The CDR3 nucleotides are TGCAGCGTCCAAGCGGGAGGTCGATTCAGCTCCTACAATGAGCAGTTCTTC. Translation: CSVQAGGRFSSYNEQFF.

This clone was observed a few times. The chain recombines TRBV5-1 with TRBJ2-3, with D hard to call. The CDR3 contains 17 residues. Germline V gives CDR1 SGHRS, CDR2 YFSETQ. Trimming cost V 1 base and J 0 bases, with 15 bases left between them. This CDR3 reads CASSLPRTDSSTDTQYF. CDR3 DNA: TGCGCCAGCAGCTTGCCCCGTACCGATTCTAGCACAGATACGCAGTATTTT.

The chain recombines TRBV7-9 with TRBJ1-4; the match to TRBD1 covers 9 bases. The CDR3 consists of 14 residues. V shed 5 bases, J shed 8 bases, and the junction held 6 bases outside the gene matches. The germline V gene encodes CDR1 SEHNR and CDR2 FQNEAQ (reference sequence). The CDR3 bases are TGTGCCAGCAGCCGGACAGGGGTTTCCGAAAAACTGTTTTTT. Protein sequence: CASSRTGVSEKLFF.

This rearrangement joins TRBV19 to TRBJ2-1, with TRBD2 matching 9 bases. Germline assignment: CDR1 LNHDA and CDR2 SQIVND (reference sequence). V gave up 2 bases and J gave up 5 bases; unmatched junction bases: 10. The CDR3 loop spans 17 amino acids. The CDR3 DNA sequence: TGTGCCAGTAGTATAAAGCGGGGAGCGGGAGGCGACAATGAGCAGTTCTTC. It translates to CASSIKRGAGGDNEQFF. The full variable domain, completed using reference TRBV19 and TRBJ2-1, is DGGITQSPKYLFRKEGQNVTLSCEQNLNHDAMYWYRQDPGQGLRLIYYSQIVNDFQKGDIAEGYSVSREKKESFPLTVTSAQKNPTAFYLCASSIKRGAGGDNEQFFGPGTRLTVL.

The gene calls are TRBV7-3 and TRBJ2-7; perhaps TRBD2 as D (5 bases). The V end lost 3 bases, the J end lost 7 bases, and 10 bases lay between the germline ends. The germline V gene encodes CDR1 SGHTA and CDR2 FQGTGA. The CDR3 sequence is 12 residues long. CDR3 bases: TGTGCCAGCAGCTTCGGCAGGAGGGAGCAGTACTTC. Encoded protein: CASSFGRREQYF.

The chain combines TRBV4-2 with TRBJ2-5, with D possibly being TRBD2 (6 bases). V lost 0 bases, J lost 2 bases, and 10 bases lay in between. The CDR3 covers 15 residues. Germline V gives CDR1 LGHNA, CDR2 YNFKEQ. The CDR3 region has the DNA TGTGCCAGCAGCCAAGAGCGTGGGGGGCAAGAGACCCAGTACTTC. The encoded protein is CASSQERGGQETQYF.

This chain joins TRBV27 and TRBJ2-4; the match to TRBD1 covers 7 bases. Germline lookup yields CDR1 MNHEY and CDR2 SMNVEV (reference sequence). This CDR3 is built from 15 residues. Trimming took 6 bases from V and 7 from J; bases not matched to a gene: 12. The DNA for the CDR3 is TGTGCCAGCAGGCACGTGAAGGGGGCAGGGAACATTCAGTACTTC. It translates to CASRHVKGAGNIQYF.

This clone was counted only a few times. The chain employs TRBV6-4 and TRBJ2-1, with 10 positions matching TRBD1. The germline CDR1 and CDR2 sequences are MRHNA and SNTAGT. There are 13 residues in the CDR3. Trimming at V came to 6 bases and at J to 6 bases, leaving 2 bases not matched to a gene. In DNA form, the CDR3 reads TGTGCCAGCAGGGGGACAGGGGTCAATGAGCAGTTCTTC. Amino acid sequence: CASRGTGVNEQFF.

Here the CDR3 DNA reads TGTGCCAGCAGTGAGGCCAGGGGGCACGATTCACCCCTCCACTTT. It codes for CASSEARGHDSPLHF. The genes are TRBV25-1 and TRBJ1-6, with 8 nucleotides matching TRBD1. Unmatched junction bases numbered 6, after V lost 3 bases and J lost 8 bases. This CDR3 region has 15 residues. The germline V gene encodes CDR1 MGHDK and CDR2 SYGVNS.

The chain combines TRBV6-5 with TRBJ2-1; weak D call: TRBD2 (6 bases). The CDR3 has 14 amino acids. Germline CDR1 MNHEY, CDR2 SVGAGI. Deletions cut 1 base from V and 6 bases from J, with 10 bases between. CDR3 coding DNA: TGTGCCAGCAGTTACTTCCTCGGGGGCAATGAGCAGTTCTTC. It translates to CASSYFLGGNEQFF.

The gene calls are TRBV5-4 and TRBJ2-5; 13 bases map to TRBD2. The CDR3 length is 14 residues. CDR1 and CDR2 from the germline V gene are SGHNT and YYREEE (reference sequence). Losses at the gene ends were 4 bases for V and 4 bases for J; bases not matched to a gene: 1. The CDR3 DNA reads TGTGCCAGCAGCACTAGCGGGAGGGCAGAGACCCAGTACTTC. The encoded protein is CASSTSGRAETQYF. Complete variable domain (other parts from reference TRBV5-4 and TRBJ2-5): ETGVTQSPTHLIKTRGQQVTLRCSSQSGHNTVSWYQQALGQGPQFIFQYYREEENGRGNFPPRFSGLQFPNYSSELNVNALELDDSALYLCASSTSGRAETQYFGPGTRLLVL.

This chain links TRBV19 with TRBJ1-5; D not resolved. The germline CDR1 and CDR2 sequences are LNHDA and SQIVND (reference sequence). V lost 6 bases, J lost 5 bases, and 20 bases lay in between. The CDR3 totals 16 residues. CDR3 region: CASSLLEAVTYQPQHF. DNA for the CDR3: TGTGCCAGTAGCCTCTTAGAGGCAGTGACCTATCAGCCCCAGCATTTT.

The CDR3 here is CASSRGRMNTEAFF. The DNA of the CDR3 is TGTGCCAGCAGCCGAGGGAGAATGAACACTGAAGCTTTCTTT. The gene calls are TRBV7-8 and TRBJ1-1; no definite D call. Germline CDR1 is SGHVS and CDR2 is FQNEAQ. Trimming shortened V by 5 bases and J by 0 bases, and 10 bases separated the two germline ends. The CDR3 consists of 14 residues.

V and J are TRBV23-1 and TRBJ2-7, with 11 bases identical to TRBD2. TRBV23-1 is annotated as an ORF whose role is uncertain. The CDR3 covers 24 residues. V was clipped by 0 bases and J by 0 bases; unmatched bases: 25. CDR3 sequence: CASSQSTTTGDPASGRKLSYEQYF. The CDR3 coding sequence is TGCGCCAGCAGTCAATCGACGACAACAGGGGATCCGGCTAGCGGGAGGAAACTCTCCTACGAGCAGTACTTC.

V gene TRBV28 combines with J gene TRBJ2-1; no firm D call. This CDR3 has 14 residues. The V gene's germline CDR1 is MDHEN and CDR2 SYDVKM. V was cut by 8 bases and J by 5 bases, with 16 bases left in between. Written as DNA, the CDR3 is TGTGCCAGCGAAGACTCAACACCCAACAATGAGCAGTTCTTC. This sequence encodes CASEDSTPNNEQFF.

The chain carries TRBV28 and TRBJ2-7; D call uncertain. Germline V CDR1 and CDR2: MDHEN, SYDVKM. The CDR3 has 12 amino acids. The V and J ends lost 2 bases and 2 bases respectively, with 4 bases between them. The chain's CDR3 is CASSLGTYEQYF. The CDR3 bases are TGTGCCAGCAGTTTAGGAACCTACGAGCAGTACTTC.

This clone came up once. The rearrangement links TRBV10-3 to TRBJ1-1; perhaps TRBD1 as D (6 bases). Germline V CDR1 and CDR2: ENHRY, SYGVKD. Trimming pared 10 bases from V and 5 bases from J, leaving 17 bases between. This CDR3 region has 13 residues. In nucleotides, the CDR3 is TGTGCCACCAACAGGGAAGGGAGTACTGAAGCTTTCTTT. Its protein product is CATNREGSTEAFF.

V is TRBV19 and J is TRBJ2-3; D is undetermined. Trimming pared 2 bases from V and 6 bases from J, leaving 6 bases between. The CDR3 runs to 12 residues. The germline CDR1 and CDR2 sequences are LNHDA and SQIVND (reference sequence). The DNA of the CDR3 is TGTGCCAGTAGTATATATAGGGATACGCAGTATTTT. Protein product: CASSIYRDTQYF.